The T cell receptor beta chain described here comes from a study of blood T cell repertoires in COVID-19. Turning to the study itself: Some COVID-19 samples were acute and others convalescent; all came from the United States, Italy and Spain. From T cells, B-cell-depleted T cells, or PBMCs came the material, which was cDNA or gDNA.

In the study's own analysis: For nucleated cells, counts were estimated from reference gene primer amplification. TCRdb's table, derived via immunoSEQ multiplex PCR, lists solely in-frame clones and lacks some. V, J and clone size are those of that table, while D and trimming were read from the DNA. The sample holds just over 150,000 clones, approximately 90% seen once. The V gene's germline CDR1 is SGDLS and CDR2 YYNGEE. This CDR3 has 14 residues. Deletions cut 0 bases from V and 7 bases from J, with 8 bases between. The TCR originated in a woman aged 40 to 50 with acute or convalescent COVID-19. The gene calls are TRBV9 and TRBJ1-6; TRBD1 is a possible D gene (5 bases). The sequenced sample was peripheral blood. CDR3 sequence reads: CASSVEQANSPLHF. The CDR3 coding sequence is TGTGCCAGCAGCGTAGAACAGGCGAATTCACCCCTCCACTTT.